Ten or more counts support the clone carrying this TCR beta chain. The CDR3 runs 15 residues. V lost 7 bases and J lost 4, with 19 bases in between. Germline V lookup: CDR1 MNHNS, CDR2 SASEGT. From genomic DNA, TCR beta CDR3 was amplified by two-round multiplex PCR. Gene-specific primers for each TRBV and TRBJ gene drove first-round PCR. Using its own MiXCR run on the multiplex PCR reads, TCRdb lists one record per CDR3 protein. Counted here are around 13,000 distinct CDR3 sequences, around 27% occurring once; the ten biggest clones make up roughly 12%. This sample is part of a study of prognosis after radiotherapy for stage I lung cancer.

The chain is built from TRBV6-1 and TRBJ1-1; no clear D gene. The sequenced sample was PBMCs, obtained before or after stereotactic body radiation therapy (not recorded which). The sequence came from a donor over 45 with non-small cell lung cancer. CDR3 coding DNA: TGTGCCAGCACCGACCTCCGAGGAGGTAGCACTGAAGCTTTCTTT. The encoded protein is CASTDLRGGSTEAFF.